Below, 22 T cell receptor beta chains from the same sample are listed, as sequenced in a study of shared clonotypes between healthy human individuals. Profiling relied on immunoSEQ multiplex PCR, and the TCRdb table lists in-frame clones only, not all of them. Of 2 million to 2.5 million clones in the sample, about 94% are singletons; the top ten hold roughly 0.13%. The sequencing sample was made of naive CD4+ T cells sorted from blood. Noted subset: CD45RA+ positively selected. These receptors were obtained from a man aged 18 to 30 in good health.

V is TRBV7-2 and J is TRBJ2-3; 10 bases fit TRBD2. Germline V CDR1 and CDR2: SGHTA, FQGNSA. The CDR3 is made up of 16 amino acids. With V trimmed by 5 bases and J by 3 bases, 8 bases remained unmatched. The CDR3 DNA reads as TGTGCCAGCAGCAAAACTAGCGGGGCACGGACAGATACGCAGTATTTT. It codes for CASSKTSGARTDTQYF.

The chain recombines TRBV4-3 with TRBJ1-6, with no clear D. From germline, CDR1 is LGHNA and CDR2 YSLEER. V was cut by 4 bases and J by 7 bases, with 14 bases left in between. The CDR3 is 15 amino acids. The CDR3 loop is CASSPSRVANSPLHF. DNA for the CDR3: TGCGCCAGCAGCCCGTCCCGGGTTGCGAATTCACCCCTCCACTTT.

The CDR3 region is CASRGEVYEQYF. The CDR3 bases are TGTGCCAGCAGGGGGGAGGTGTACGAGCAGTACTTC. V and J are TRBV2 and TRBJ2-7; a weak D match, TRBD2 (6 bases). Trimming removed 6 bases at V and 4 bases at J, with 10 bases between. The CDR3 is 12 residues long. Germline V gene data show CDR1 as SNHLY and CDR2 as FYNNEI.

Here the CDR3 DNA reads TGTGCCAGCAGCGTAGCTTGGAGGGAGGGGATTGATACGCAGTATTTT. Protein sequence: CASSVAWREGIDTQYF. The chain combines TRBV9 with TRBJ2-3; TRBD2 matches 7 bases. The V and J ends lost 0 bases and 6 bases, in that order; junction bases with no gene match: 10. Per germline, CDR1 SGDLS and CDR2 YYNGEE. The CDR3 spans 16 residues. Full variable domain (rest looked up from reference TRBV9 and TRBJ2-3): DSGVTQTPKHLITATGQRVTLRCSPRSGDLSVYWYQQSLDQGLQFLIQYYNGEERAKGNILERFSAQQFPDLHSELNLSSLELGDSALYFCASSVAWREGIDTQYFGPGTRLTVL.

The CDR3 loop reads CATSGGQGAGNTIYF. CDR3 coding DNA: TGTGCCACCTCCGGGGGACAGGGAGCAGGAAACACCATATATTTT. The chain links TRBV19 to TRBJ1-3, with 9 bases fitting TRBD1. The germline V gene has CDR1 LNHDA and CDR2 SQIVND (reference sequence). Germline trimming cut 10 bases from V and 4 bases from J; bases unmatched to any gene: 11. This CDR3 has 15 residues.

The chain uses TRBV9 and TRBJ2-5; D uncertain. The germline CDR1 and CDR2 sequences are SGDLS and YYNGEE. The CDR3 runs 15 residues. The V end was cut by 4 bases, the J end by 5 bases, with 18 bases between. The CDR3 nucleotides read TGTGCCAGCAGCCCCTCAGGACCCCTGGGGGAGACCCAGTACTTC. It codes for CASSPSGPLGETQYF.

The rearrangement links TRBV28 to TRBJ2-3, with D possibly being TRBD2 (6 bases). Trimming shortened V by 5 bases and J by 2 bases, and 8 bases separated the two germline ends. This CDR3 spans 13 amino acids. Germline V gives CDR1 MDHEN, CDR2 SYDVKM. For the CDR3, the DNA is TGTGCCAGCAGTGGGGGGAACACAGATACGCAGTATTTT. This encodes CASSGGNTDTQYF.

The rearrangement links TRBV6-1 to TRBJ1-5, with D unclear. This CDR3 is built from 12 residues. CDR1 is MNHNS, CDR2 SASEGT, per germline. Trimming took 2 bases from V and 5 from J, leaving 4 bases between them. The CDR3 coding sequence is TGTGCCAGCAGTGAACGGCATCAGCCCCAGCATTTT. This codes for CASSERHQPQHF.

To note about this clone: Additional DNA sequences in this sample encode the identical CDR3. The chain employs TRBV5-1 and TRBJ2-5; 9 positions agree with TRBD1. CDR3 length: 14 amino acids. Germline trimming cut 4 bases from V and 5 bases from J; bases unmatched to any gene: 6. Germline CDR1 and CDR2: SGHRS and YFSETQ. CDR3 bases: TGCGCCAGCAGCGCGGGACAGGGCGGGGAGACCCAGTACTTC. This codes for CASSAGQGGETQYF.

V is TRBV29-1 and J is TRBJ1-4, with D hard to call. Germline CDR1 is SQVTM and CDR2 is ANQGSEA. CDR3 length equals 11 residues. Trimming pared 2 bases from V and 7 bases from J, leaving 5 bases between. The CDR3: CSVERAEKLFF. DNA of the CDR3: TGCAGCGTTGAACGGGCTGAAAAACTGTTTTTT.

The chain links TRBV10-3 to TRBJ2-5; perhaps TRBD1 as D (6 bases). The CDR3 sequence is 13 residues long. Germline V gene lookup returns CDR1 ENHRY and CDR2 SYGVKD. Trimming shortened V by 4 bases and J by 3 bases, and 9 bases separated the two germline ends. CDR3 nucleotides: TGTGCCATCAGTGGAAACAGGGAAGAGACCCAGTACTTC. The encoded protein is CAISGNREETQYF.

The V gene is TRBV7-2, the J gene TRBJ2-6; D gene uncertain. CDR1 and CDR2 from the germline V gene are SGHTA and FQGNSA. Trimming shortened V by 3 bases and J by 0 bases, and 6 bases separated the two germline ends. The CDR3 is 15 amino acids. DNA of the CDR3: TGTGCCAGCAGCTTGGTCAGCTCTGGGGCCAACGTCCTGACTTTC. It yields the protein CASSLVSSGANVLTF.

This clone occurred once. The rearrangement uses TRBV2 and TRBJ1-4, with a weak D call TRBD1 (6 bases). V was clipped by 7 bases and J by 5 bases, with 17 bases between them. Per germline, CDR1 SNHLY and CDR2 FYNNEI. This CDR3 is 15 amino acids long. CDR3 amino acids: CASIRQQGLNEKLFF. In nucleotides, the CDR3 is TGTGCCAGCATTCGTCAACAGGGCTTAAATGAAAAACTGTTTTTT.

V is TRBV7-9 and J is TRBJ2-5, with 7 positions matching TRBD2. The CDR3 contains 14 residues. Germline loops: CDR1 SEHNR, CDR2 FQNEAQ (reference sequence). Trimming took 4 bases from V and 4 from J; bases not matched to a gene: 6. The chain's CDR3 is CASSSWTSRETQYF. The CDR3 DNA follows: TGTGCCAGCAGCTCCTGGACTAGTAGAGAGACCCAGTACTTC.

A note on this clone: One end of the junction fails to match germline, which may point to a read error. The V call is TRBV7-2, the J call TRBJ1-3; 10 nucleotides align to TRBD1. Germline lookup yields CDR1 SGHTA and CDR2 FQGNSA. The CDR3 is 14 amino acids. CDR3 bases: TGTGCCAGCAGCTTGACCGGACAGGGGGAGAATCTAGAATTT. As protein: CASSLTGQGENLEF.

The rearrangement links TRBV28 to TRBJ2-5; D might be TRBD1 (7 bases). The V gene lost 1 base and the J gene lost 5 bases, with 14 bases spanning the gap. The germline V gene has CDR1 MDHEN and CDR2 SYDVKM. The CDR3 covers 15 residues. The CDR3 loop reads CASSLSRGVGETQYF. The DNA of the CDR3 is TGTGCCAGCAGTTTATCCAGGGGGGTCGGTGAGACCCAGTACTTC.

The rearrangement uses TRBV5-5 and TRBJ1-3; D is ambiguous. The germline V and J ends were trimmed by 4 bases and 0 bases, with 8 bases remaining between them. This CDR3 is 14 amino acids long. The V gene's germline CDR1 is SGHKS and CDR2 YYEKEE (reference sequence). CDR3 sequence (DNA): TGTGCCAGCAGCATGGAGATCTCTGGAAACACCATATATTTT. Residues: CASSMEISGNTIYF.

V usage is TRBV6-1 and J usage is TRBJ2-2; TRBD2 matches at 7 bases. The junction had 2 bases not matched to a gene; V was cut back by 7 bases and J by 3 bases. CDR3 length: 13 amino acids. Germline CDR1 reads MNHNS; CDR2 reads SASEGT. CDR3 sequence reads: CASTGRDTGELFF. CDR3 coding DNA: TGTGCCAGCACGGGGAGGGACACCGGGGAGCTGTTTTTT.

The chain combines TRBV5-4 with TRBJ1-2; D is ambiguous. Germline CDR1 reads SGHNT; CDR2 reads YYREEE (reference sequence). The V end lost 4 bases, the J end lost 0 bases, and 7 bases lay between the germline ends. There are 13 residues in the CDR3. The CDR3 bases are TGTGCCAGCAGCAGGGATACTAACTATGGCTACACCTTC. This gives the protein CASSRDTNYGYTF. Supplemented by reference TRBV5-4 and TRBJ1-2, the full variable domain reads ETGVTQSPTHLIKTRGQQVTLRCSSQSGHNTVSWYQQALGQGPQFIFQYYREEENGRGNFPPRFSGLQFPNYSSELNVNALELDDSALYLCASSRDTNYGYTFGSGTRLTVV.

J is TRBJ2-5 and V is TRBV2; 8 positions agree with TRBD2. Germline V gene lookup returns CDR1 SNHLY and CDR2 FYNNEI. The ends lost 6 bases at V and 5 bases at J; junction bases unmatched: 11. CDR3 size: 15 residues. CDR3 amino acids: CASRPRTSGSETQYF. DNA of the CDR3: TGTGCCAGCAGGCCCCGCACTAGCGGTTCGGAGACCCAGTACTTC.

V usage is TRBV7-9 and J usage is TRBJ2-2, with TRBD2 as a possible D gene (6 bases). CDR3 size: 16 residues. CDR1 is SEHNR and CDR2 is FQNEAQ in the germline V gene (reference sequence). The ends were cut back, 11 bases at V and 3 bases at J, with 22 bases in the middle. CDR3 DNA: TGTGCCGGCTCGACGAGCGGGCCCAGAGACACCGGGGAGCTGTTTTTT. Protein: CAGSTSGPRDTGELFF.

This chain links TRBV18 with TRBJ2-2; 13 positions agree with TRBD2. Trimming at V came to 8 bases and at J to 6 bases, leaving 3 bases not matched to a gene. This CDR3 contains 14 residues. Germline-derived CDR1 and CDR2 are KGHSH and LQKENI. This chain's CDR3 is CASQGLAGPGELFF. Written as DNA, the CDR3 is TGTGCCAGCCAGGGACTAGCGGGACCCGGGGAGCTGTTTTTT.